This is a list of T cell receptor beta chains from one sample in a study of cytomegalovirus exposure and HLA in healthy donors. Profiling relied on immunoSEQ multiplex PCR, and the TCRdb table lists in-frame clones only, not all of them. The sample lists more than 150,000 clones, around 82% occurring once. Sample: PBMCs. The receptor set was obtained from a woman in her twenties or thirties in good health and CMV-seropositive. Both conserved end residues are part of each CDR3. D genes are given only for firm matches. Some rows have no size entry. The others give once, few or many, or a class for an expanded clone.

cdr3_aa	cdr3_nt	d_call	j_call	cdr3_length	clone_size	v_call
CASSLGTTYEQYF	TGTGCCAGCAGCTTAGGGACAACCTACGAGCAGTACTTC	NA	TRBJ2-7	13	NA	TRBV11-2
CASSLRGTAYEQYF	TGTGCCAGCAGCTTAAGGGGGACAGCCTACGAGCAGTACTTC	TRBD1	TRBJ2-7	14	NA	TRBV7-2
CASSPPGTTNEKLFF	TGCGCCAGCAGCCCACCCGGGACAACTAATGAAAAACTGTTTTTT	NA	TRBJ1-4	15	NA	TRBV4-1
CASGGRGGLAERTQYF	TGTGCTAGTGGGGGAAGGGGGGGGCTGGCCGAGAGAACCCAGTACTTC	NA	TRBJ2-5	16	NA	TRBV12-5
CASSPDRGSTDTQYF	TGTGCCAGCAGCCCCGACAGGGGGAGCACAGATACGCAGTATTTT	TRBD1	TRBJ2-3	15	once	TRBV13
CASSSPTTNTEAFF	TGTGCCAGCAGTTCACCGACTACGAACACTGAAGCTTTCTTT	NA	TRBJ1-1	14	NA	TRBV28
CASRKTSGGVGGELFF	TGTGCCAGCAGGAAAACTAGCGGGGGGGTTGGCGGGGAGCTGTTTTTT	TRBD2	TRBJ2-2	16	NA	TRBV6-6
CASSLYETQYF	TGTGCCAGCAGCTTATATGAGACCCAGTACTTC	NA	TRBJ2-5	11	NA	TRBV7-2
CASSSREGEGNEKLFF	TGTGCCAGCAGCTCGAGGGAGGGAGAGGGGAATGAAAAACTGTTTTTT	NA	TRBJ1-4	16	NA	TRBV11-3
CASSSLGLAYEQYF	TGTGCCAGCAGTTCCTTAGGACTAGCCTACGAGCAGTACTTC	TRBD2	TRBJ2-7	14	NA	TRBV28
CASSLVQGAYEQYF	TGCGCCAGCAGCTTGGTGCAGGGGGCCTACGAGCAGTACTTC	TRBD1	TRBJ2-7	14	few	TRBV5-1
CASSLDRDEQYF	TGTGCCAGCAGTTTGGACAGGGACGAGCAGTACTTC	TRBD1	TRBJ2-7	12	NA	TRBV2
CASRLQGLQEKLFF	TGTGCCAGCAGGCTACAGGGGCTCCAGGAAAAACTGTTTTTT	TRBD1	TRBJ1-4	14	NA	TRBV6-6
CASSLRIDRVVYGYTF	TGTGCCAGCAGCTTACGAATCGACAGGGTCGTGTATGGCTACACCTTC	TRBD1	TRBJ1-2	16	few	TRBV7-2
CASSQDREGSGPQHF	TGCGCCAGCAGCCAAGATCGGGAAGGGAGCGGGCCCCAGCATTTT	NA	TRBJ1-5	15	NA	TRBV4-3
CASSVPGTGELFF	TGTGCCAGCAGCGTCCCGGGCACCGGGGAGCTGTTTTTT	NA	TRBJ2-2	13	NA	TRBV9
CASSEVVAATEYGYTF	TGTGCCAGCAGTGAAGTTGTGGCAGCAACAGAATATGGCTACACCTTC	NA	TRBJ1-2	16	NA	TRBV6-1
CASSSLGSGGSTGELFF	TGTGCCAGCAGCTCCTTGGGTAGCGGGGGTTCAACCGGGGAGCTGTTTTTT	TRBD2	TRBJ2-2	17	NA	TRBV13
CASSLSRGARTEAFF	TGTGCCAGCAGCTTGTCAAGGGGCGCTAGGACTGAAGCTTTCTTT	NA	TRBJ1-1	15	NA	TRBV7-9
CASSRELRESQHF	TGTGCCAGCAGCCGCGAGCTTAGGGAGTCCCAGCATTTT	NA	TRBJ1-5	13	NA	TRBV4-2
CSSSHWTPRGAKNIQYF	TGTTCCAGCAGCCACTGGACCCCAAGGGGGGCCAAAAACATTCAGTACTTC	NA	TRBJ2-4	17	NA	TRBV7-9
CASSTRGSNQPQHF	TGTGCCAGCAGTACCAGGGGCAGCAATCAGCCCCAGCATTTT	NA	TRBJ1-5	14	NA	TRBV6-5
CASGSSGNAYEQYF	TGTGCCAGCGGCTCTAGCGGGAACGCCTACGAGCAGTACTTC	TRBD2	TRBJ2-7	14	few	TRBV9
CAWRATGTDREKLFF	TGTGCCTGGCGCGCCACGGGAACAGACCGTGAAAAACTGTTTTTT	NA	TRBJ1-4	15	NA	TRBV30
CASSLGGGGAIQYF	TGTGCCAGCAGCCTAGGGGGTGGGGGGGCGATTCAGTACTTC	NA	TRBJ2-4	14	NA	TRBV7-2
CASIKGQGEGDGYTF	TGCGCCAGCATTAAAGGACAGGGAGAAGGGGATGGCTACACCTTC	TRBD1	TRBJ1-2	15	NA	TRBV10-2
CASSFPGGAGEVYNEQFF	TGTGCCAGCAGCTTCCCTGGGGGAGCGGGGGAGGTCTACAATGAGCAGTTCTTC	TRBD2	TRBJ2-1	18	once	TRBV7-9
CASSVAGRGLEQYF	TGTGCCAGCAGCGTGGCCGGCAGGGGTCTGGAGCAGTACTTC	NA	TRBJ2-7	14	NA	TRBV6-5
CASSLNSGQETQYF	TGTGCCAGCAGCTTAAATAGCGGCCAAGAGACCCAGTACTTC	NA	TRBJ2-5	14	NA	TRBV7-9
CASSSFPRDRGDEQYF	TGTGCCAGCAGCTCCTTTCCCCGGGACAGGGGAGACGAGCAGTACTTC	TRBD1	TRBJ2-7	16	NA	TRBV7-2